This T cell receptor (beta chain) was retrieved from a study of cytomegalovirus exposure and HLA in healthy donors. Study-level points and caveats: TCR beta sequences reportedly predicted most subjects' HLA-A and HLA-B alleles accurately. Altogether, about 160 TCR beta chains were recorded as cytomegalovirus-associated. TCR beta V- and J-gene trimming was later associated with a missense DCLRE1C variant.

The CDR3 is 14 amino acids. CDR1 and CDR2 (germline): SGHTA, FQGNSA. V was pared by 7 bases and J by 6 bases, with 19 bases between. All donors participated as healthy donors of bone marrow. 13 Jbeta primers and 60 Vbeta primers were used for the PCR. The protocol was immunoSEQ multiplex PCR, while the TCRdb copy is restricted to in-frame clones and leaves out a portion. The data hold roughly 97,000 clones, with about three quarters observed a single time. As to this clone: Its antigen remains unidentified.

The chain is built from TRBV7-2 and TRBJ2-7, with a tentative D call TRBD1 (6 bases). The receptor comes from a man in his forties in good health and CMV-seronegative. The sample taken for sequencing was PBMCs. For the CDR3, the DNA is TGTGCCAGCACCCGATCGGCAGGGGCCTTCGAGCAGTACTTC. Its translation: CASTRSAGAFEQYF.